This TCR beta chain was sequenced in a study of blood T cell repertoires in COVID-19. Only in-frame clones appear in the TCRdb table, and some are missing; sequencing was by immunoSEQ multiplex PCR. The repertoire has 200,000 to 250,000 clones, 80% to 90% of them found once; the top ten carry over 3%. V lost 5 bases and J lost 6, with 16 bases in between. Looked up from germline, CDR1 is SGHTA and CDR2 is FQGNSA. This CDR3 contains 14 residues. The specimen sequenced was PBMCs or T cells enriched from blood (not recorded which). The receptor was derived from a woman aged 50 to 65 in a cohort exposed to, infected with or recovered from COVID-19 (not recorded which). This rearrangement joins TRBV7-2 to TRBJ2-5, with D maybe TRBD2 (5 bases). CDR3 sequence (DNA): TGTGCCAGCAGCCTCGGACGGACGGGGAAGACCCAGTACTTC. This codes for CASSLGRTGKTQYF.